The source of this TCR beta chain is a study of shared clonotypes between healthy human individuals. Study information: Donors had three CD4 naive, three CD4 memory, two CD8 naive and one CD8 memory plate apiece. Findings and caveats of the study: Sharing across a handful of donors was seen in 4% to 5.5% of naive CD4 clonotypes.

Sequenced by immunoSEQ multiplex PCR; TCRdb stores in-frame clones only, minus some. The sample has over 100,000 clones; roughly 70% are singletons. V lost 0 bases and J lost 3, with 10 bases in between. CDR3 length: 14 residues. The V gene's germline CDR1 is SGDLS and CDR2 YYNGEE. In regard to this clone: No antigen is known for it.

The receptor comes from a woman in her 30s in good health. V usage is TRBV9 and J usage is TRBJ2-7, with D possibly matching TRBD1 (6 bases). Sequenced sample: memory CD8+ T cells sorted from blood. Subset of the sample: CD45RO+ cells pooled with CCR7-negative TemRA cells. CDR3 bases: TGTGCCAGCAGCGTAGCAGGGGACAACTACGAGCAGTACTTC. Protein product: CASSVAGDNYEQYF. Based on the CDR3 plus reference TRBV9 and TRBJ2-7, the full variable domain is DSGVTQTPKHLITATGQRVTLRCSPRSGDLSVYWYQQSLDQGLQFLIQYYNGEERAKGNILERFSAQQFPDLHSELNLSSLELGDSALYFCASSVAGDNYEQYFGPGTRLTVT.